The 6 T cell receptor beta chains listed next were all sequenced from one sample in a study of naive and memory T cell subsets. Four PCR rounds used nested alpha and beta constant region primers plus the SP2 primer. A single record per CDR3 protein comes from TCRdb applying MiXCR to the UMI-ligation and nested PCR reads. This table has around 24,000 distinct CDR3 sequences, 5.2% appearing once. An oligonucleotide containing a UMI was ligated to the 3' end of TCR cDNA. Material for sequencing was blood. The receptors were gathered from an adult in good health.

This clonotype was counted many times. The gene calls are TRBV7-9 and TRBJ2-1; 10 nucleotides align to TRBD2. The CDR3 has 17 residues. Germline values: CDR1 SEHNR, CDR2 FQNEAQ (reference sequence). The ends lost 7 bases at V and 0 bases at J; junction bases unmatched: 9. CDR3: CASTFSGRSSSYNEQFF. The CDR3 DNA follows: TGTGCCAGCACCTTTAGCGGGAGGTCGTCCTCCTACAATGAGCAGTTCTTC. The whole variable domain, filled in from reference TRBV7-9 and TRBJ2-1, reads DTGVSQNPRHKITKRGQNVTFRCDPISEHNRLYWYRQTLGQGPEFLTYFQNEAQLEKSRLLSDRFSAERPKGSFSTLEIQRTEQGDSAMYLCASTFSGRSSSYNEQFFGPGTRLTVL.

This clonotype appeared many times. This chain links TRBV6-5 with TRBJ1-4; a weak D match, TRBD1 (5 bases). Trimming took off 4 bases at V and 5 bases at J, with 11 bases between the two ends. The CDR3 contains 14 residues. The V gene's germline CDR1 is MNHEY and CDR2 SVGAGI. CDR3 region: CASSFSEGNEKLFF. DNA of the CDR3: TGTGCCAGCAGTTTCAGTGAGGGGAATGAAAAACTGTTTTTT.

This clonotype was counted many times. The CDR3 spells CASSLKGTGTEKLFF. For the CDR3, the DNA is TGTGCCAGCAGTTTAAAGGGGACAGGGACTGAAAAACTGTTTTTT. This chain connects TRBV12-3 or TRBV12-4 to TRBJ1-4; 9 positions match TRBD1. V lost 2 bases, J lost 7 bases, and 5 bases stayed unmatched. This CDR3 comprises 15 residues.

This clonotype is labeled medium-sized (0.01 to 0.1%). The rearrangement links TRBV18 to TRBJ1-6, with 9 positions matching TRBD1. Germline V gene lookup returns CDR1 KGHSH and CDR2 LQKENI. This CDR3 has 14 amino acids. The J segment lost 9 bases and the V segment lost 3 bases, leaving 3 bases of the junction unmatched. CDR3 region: CASSPGQGGSPLHF. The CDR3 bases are TGTGCCAGCTCACCGGGACAGGGTGGTTCACCCCTCCACTTT.

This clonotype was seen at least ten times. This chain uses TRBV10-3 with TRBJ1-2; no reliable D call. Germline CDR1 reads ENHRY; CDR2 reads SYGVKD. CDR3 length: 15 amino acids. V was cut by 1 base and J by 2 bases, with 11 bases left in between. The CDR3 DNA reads TGTGCCATCAGTGAGTGGGGAGATAGCAACTATGGCTACACCTTC. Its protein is CAISEWGDSNYGYTF.

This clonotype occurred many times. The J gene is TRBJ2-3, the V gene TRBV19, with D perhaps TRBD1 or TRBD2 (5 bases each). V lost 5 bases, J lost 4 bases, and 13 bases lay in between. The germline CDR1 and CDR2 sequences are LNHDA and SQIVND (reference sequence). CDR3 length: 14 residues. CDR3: CASSHRGAADTQYF. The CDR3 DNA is TGTGCCAGTAGTCACAGAGGGGCCGCAGATACGCAGTATTTT. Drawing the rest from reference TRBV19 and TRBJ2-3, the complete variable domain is DGGITQSPKYLFRKEGQNVTLSCEQNLNHDAMYWYRQDPGQGLRLIYYSQIVNDFQKGDIAEGYSVSREKKESFPLTVTSAQKNPTAFYLCASSHRGAADTQYFGPGTRLTVL.